This entry lists 18 T cell receptor beta chains sequenced from one sample in a study of identical twins. MiXCR, applied by TCRdb to the 5' RACE reads, yields one record per CDR3 protein. This table holds around 480,000 distinct CDR3 sequences, approximately 14% found once. The data were also submitted as part of a second study, on yellow fever vaccine responses in identical twins.

Material: CD4+ T cells sorted from blood. The receptors shown here come from a woman aged 18-29 years in good health.

V gene TRBV9 combines with J gene TRBJ2-3; D uncertain. Germline lookup yields CDR1 SGDLS and CDR2 YYNGEE. V dropped 0 bases and J dropped 2 bases, with 7 bases sitting between them. This CDR3 contains 14 residues. The CDR3 protein is CASSVGVPTDTQYF. As DNA, the CDR3 is TGTGCCAGCAGCGTAGGGGTACCCACAGATACGCAGTATTTT. The full variable domain, in which reference TRBV9 and TRBJ2-3 provide the parts outside the CDR3, is DSGVTQTPKHLITATGQRVTLRCSPRSGDLSVYWYQQSLDQGLQFLIQYYNGEERAKGNILERFSAQQFPDLHSELNLSSLELGDSALYFCASSVGVPTDTQYFGPGTRLTVL.

This clonotype showed up just a few times. This chain joins TRBV7-2 and TRBJ2-7; TRBD2 matches at 10 bases. CDR1 and CDR2 (germline): SGHTA, FQGNSA. This CDR3 has 16 residues. The V and J ends lost 1 base and 2 bases, in that order; junction bases with no gene match: 5. CDR3 loop: CASSLGGTSAPYEQYF. The CDR3 DNA follows: TGTGCCAGCAGCTTAGGAGGGACTAGCGCGCCCTACGAGCAGTACTTC. Together with reference TRBV7-2 and TRBJ2-7, the CDR3 gives the full variable domain: GAGVSQSPSNKVTEKGKDVELRCDPISGHTALYWYRQSLGQGLEFLIYFQGNSAPDKSGLPSDRFSAERTGGSVSTLTIQRTQQEDSAVYLCASSLGGTSAPYEQYFGPGTRLTVT.

A few counts support this clonotype. As DNA, the CDR3 is TGTGCCAGCAGTTTGCCGACTAGCGGGACCTACTACGAGCAGTACTTC. Translated, it gives CASSLPTSGTYYEQYF. V is TRBV12-3 or TRBV12-4 and J is TRBJ2-7; 11 bases are a match to TRBD2. CDR3 length: 16 amino acids. V was clipped by 3 bases and J by 3 bases; unmatched bases: 7.

This clonotype has a handful of counts. This rearrangement joins TRBV11-2 to TRBJ2-2; possibly TRBD2 for D (6 bases). This CDR3 comprises 13 residues. Trimming removed 5 bases from V and 6 bases from J, with 10 bases in between. Per germline, CDR1 SGHAT and CDR2 FQNNGV. The CDR3 spells CASSLRLAGELFF. Here the CDR3 DNA reads TGTGCCAGCAGCCTCAGACTAGCCGGGGAGCTGTTTTTT.

The V and J genes are TRBV6-5 and TRBJ2-2; 9 positions match TRBD1. Trimming cost V 7 bases and J 6 bases; bases outside gene matches: 18. The CDR3 sequence is 18 residues long. Germline V gene lookup returns CDR1 MNHEY and CDR2 SVGAGI. CDR3 DNA sequence: TGTGCCAGCATTTTCTCCGGACAGGGGTTTCGGGTCCCCGGGGAGCTGTTTTTT. This translates into CASIFSGQGFRVPGELFF.

This clonotype was found a few times. This chain connects TRBV5-1 to TRBJ2-1; D is perhaps TRBD1 (5 bases). This CDR3 is 14 amino acids long. V lost 2 bases, J lost 7 bases, and 13 bases lay in between. Germline CDR1 is SGHRS and CDR2 is YFSETQ. CDR3 sequence reads: CASSLFAGKNEQFF. The CDR3, as DNA: TGCGCCAGCAGCTTATTTGCAGGGAAGAATGAGCAGTTCTTC.

This clonotype turned up a few times. The rearrangement uses TRBV20-1 and TRBJ2-3, with 12 bases matching TRBD2. The V gene's germline CDR1 is DFQATT and CDR2 SNEGSKA (reference sequence). The trim removed 2 bases at V and 7 bases at J, leaving 4 bases unmatched. CDR3 length: 14 amino acids. The CDR3 nucleotides read TGCAGTGCTAGACTAGCGGGGGGGCGGTATACGCAGTATTTT. Protein: CSARLAGGRYTQYF.

This clonotype occurred many times. The DNA of the CDR3 is TGTGCCAGCAGCTTGGACGACAGGATGGAGACCCAGTACTTC. Protein product: CASSLDDRMETQYF. The chain carries TRBV7-8 and TRBJ2-5; D may be TRBD1 (6 bases). This CDR3 region has 14 residues. Germline V gene data show CDR1 as SGHVS and CDR2 as FQNEAQ. The V and J ends lost 3 bases and 5 bases respectively, with 13 bases between them.

This clonotype was observed a few times. CDR3 sequence (DNA): TGCGCCAGCAGCCAAGGGCTACCCTACGAGCAGTACTTC. Its protein product is CASSQGLPYEQYF. The chain is built from TRBV4-3 and TRBJ2-7; no reliable D call. The CDR3 length is 13 residues. The V gene's germline CDR1 is LGHNA and CDR2 YSLEER. The V end was cut by 1 base, the J end by 2 bases, with 6 bases between.

The CDR3 bases are TGCGCCAGCAGCCCGACCACAGGGGGCGCATCAGATACGCAGTATTTT. This sequence encodes CASSPTTGGASDTQYF. The V gene is TRBV5-1, the J gene TRBJ2-3, with TRBD1 matching over 9 bases. The CDR3 loop spans 16 amino acids. The V gene end was trimmed by 4 bases and the J gene end by 4 bases; junction bases not matched to a gene: 10. Germline CDR1 and CDR2: SGHRS and YFSETQ.

This clonotype was seen ten or more times. The chain links TRBV12-3 or TRBV12-4 to TRBJ2-3; a weak D match, TRBD1 (6 bases). This CDR3 has 14 residues. Trimming stripped 3 bases from V and 0 bases from J, with 7 bases between. CDR3 nucleotide sequence: TGTGCCAGCAGTTTCAGGGGTAGCACAGATACGCAGTATTTT. It encodes CASSFRGSTDTQYF.

This clonotype showed up just a few times. The chain carries TRBV10-1 and TRBJ2-7; the match to TRBD1 covers 9 bases. V lost 2 bases to trimming and J lost 7 bases; unmatched junction nucleotides: 9. Germline loops: CDR1 WNHNN, CDR2 SYGVQD (reference sequence). The CDR3 has 15 residues. CDR3 amino acids: CASSEGTGSVWEQYF. The DNA of the CDR3 is TGCGCCAGCAGTGAGGGGACAGGGAGTGTTTGGGAGCAGTACTTC.

This clonotype has more than one count but fewer than ten. The J gene is TRBJ2-1, the V gene TRBV10-3; D is possibly TRBD1 (6 bases). The CDR3 is 15 residues long. The germline V gene encodes CDR1 ENHRY and CDR2 SYGVKD. The ends were cut back, 4 bases at V and 10 bases at J, with 20 bases in the middle. This chain's CDR3 is CAISGGRAITGEQFF. The CDR3 DNA sequence: TGTGCCATCAGTGGGGGACGGGCGATTACAGGGGAGCAGTTCTTC.

The chain employs TRBV6-1 and TRBJ2-3; TRBD1 matches at 7 bases. Unmatched junction bases numbered 8, after V lost 7 bases and J lost 4 bases. This CDR3 is built from 14 residues. Germline V gives CDR1 MNHNS, CDR2 SASEGT. The CDR3 region has the DNA TGTGCCAGCAAGACAGGGTCAGTTGCAGATACGCAGTATTTT. Residues: CASKTGSVADTQYF.

In this sample, this clonotype turned up a few times. The chain carries TRBV30 and TRBJ2-7; 11 nucleotides agree with TRBD1. The CDR3 covers 14 residues. Germline CDR1 GTSNPN, CDR2 SVGIG (reference sequence). The ends lost 3 bases at V and 5 bases at J; junction bases unmatched: 6. The CDR3 DNA sequence: TGTGCCTGGAGCGAATGGACAGGGGGCGACGAGCAGTACTTC. It translates to CAWSEWTGGDEQYF.

The rearrangement joins TRBV7-3 to TRBJ2-2, with D tentatively TRBD1 (5 bases). The CDR3 totals 15 residues. The germline V and J ends were trimmed by 5 bases and 5 bases, with 15 bases remaining between them. Germline V gene sequence: CDR1 SGHTA, CDR2 FQGTGA. In DNA, the CDR3 is TGTGCCAGCAGCCCAAAGAGACAGTTTACCGGGGAGCTGTTTTTT. Translation gives CASSPKRQFTGELFF.

In this sample, this clonotype turned up a few times. The junction departs from germline at one end; a sequencing error may be responsible. The chain combines TRBV20-1 with TRBJ2-1, with 10 bases matching TRBD1. This CDR3 comprises 13 residues. Germline V gives CDR1 DFQATT, CDR2 SNEGSKA (reference sequence). The CDR3 reads CSARTGGYDEQFF. CDR3 nucleotides: TGCAGTGCTAGGACAGGGGGCTACGATGAGCAGTTCTTC.

This clonotype was seen a handful of times. The J gene is TRBJ2-5, the V gene TRBV7-6; D is unclear. This CDR3 is 14 amino acids long. Germline V gene data show CDR1 as SGHVS and CDR2 as FNYEAQ. The ends were cut back, 1 base at V and 1 base at J, with 7 bases in the middle. The CDR3 nucleotides read TGTGCCAGCAGCTTAGATAACCCCCAAGAGACCCAGTACTTC. Translating gives CASSLDNPQETQYF.